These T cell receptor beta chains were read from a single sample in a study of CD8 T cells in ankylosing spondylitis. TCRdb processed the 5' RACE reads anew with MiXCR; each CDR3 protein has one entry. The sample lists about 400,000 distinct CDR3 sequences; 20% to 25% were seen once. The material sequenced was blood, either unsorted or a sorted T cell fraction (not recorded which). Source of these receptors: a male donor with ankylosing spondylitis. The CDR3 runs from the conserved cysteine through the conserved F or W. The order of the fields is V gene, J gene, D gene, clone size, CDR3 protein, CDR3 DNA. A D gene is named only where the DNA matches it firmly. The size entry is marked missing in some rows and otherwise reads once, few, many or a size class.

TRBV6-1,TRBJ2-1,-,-,CASREPSEGPYNEQFF,TGTGCCAGCAGGGAGCCTAGCGAGGGGCCCTACAATGAGCAGTTCTTC
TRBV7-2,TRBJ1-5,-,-,CASSFKERGQPQHF,TGTGCCAGCAGCTTCAAGGAGCGCGGTCAGCCCCAGCATTTT
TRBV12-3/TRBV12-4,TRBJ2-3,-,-,CACSLTGGTPSLSTDTQYF,TGTGCCTGCAGCCTTACTGGGGGGACTCCTTCCCTTAGCACAGATACGCAGTATTTT
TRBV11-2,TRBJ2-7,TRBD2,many,CASSLVALAGGPAYEQYF,TGTGCCAGCAGCTTAGTAGCACTAGCGGGAGGGCCTGCCTACGAGCAGTACTTC
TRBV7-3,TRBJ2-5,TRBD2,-,CASSLTGLAPLGKETQYF,TGTGCCAGCAGCTTAACGGGACTAGCGCCCCTCGGGAAAGAGACCCAGTACTTC
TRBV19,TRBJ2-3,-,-,CASAGSRPRTDTQYF,TGTGCCAGTGCCGGTTCTCGGCCCCGCACAGATACGCAGTATTTT
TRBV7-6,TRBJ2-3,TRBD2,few,CASGLAGIDTQYF,TGTGCCAGTGGACTAGCGGGAATAGATACGCAGTATTTT
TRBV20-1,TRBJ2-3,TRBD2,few,CSASPGLAGVADTQYF,TGCAGTGCTAGCCCGGGACTAGCGGGAGTCGCAGATACGCAGTATTTT
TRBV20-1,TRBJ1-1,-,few,CSARDPPGRWTEAFF,TGCAGTGCTAGAGACCCTCCGGGGCGTTGGACTGAAGCTTTCTTT
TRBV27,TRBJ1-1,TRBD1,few,CASRVQGMNTEAFF,TGTGCCAGCAGAGTACAGGGGATGAACACTGAAGCTTTCTTT
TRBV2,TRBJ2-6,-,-,CASRRISGANVLTF,TGTGCCAGCAGACGTATCTCTGGGGCCAACGTCCTGACTTTC